These 29 T cell receptor beta chains were all obtained from the same sample, sequenced in a study of blood T cells in healthy people across ages. Sample-barcoded 5' priming and a J-beta primer mix drove a second PCR of about 7 to 12 cycles. Using its own MiXCR run on the 5' RACE reads, TCRdb lists one record per CDR3 protein. The profile shows 600,000 or so distinct CDR3 sequences, approximately 30% of them singletons. The sample consisted of blood. These receptors originate from an elderly woman in good health.

This chain joins TRBV21-1 and TRBJ2-4; TRBD1 is the table's D call, not checked against the DNA. TRBV21-1 is listed as a pseudogene. The CDR3 runs 13 residues. The CDR3 here is CASSKGRERGMYF. The CDR3 DNA reads as TGTGCCAGCAGCAAAGGACGGGAGAGGGGGATGTACTTC.

In this sample, this clonotype turned up a few times. The chain joins TRBV6-5 to TRBJ2-5, with 9 bases matching TRBD2. CDR3 length: 14 residues. V shed 5 bases, J shed 7 bases, and the junction held 8 bases outside the gene matches. In germline, CDR1 is MNHEY, CDR2 SVGAGI. As DNA, the CDR3 is TGTGCCAGCAGTCCGGGACTAGCTGGAGTGACCCAGTACTTC. Its translation: CASSPGLAGVTQYF.

The chain is built from TRBV11-2 and TRBJ1-2, with TRBD1 as a possible D gene (5 bases). Trimming took 3 bases from V and 2 from J, leaving 25 bases between them. The CDR3 extends over 19 amino acids. Germline lookup yields CDR1 SGHAT and CDR2 FQNNGV. The CDR3 region is CASSLGLLTRGSVNYGYTF. The DNA of the CDR3 is TGTGCCAGCAGCTTGGGCCTTTTGACACGGGGCTCGGTAAACTATGGCTACACCTTC.

CDR3 in amino acids: CASVAGGVGIAKNIQYF. DNA of the CDR3: TGTGCCAGCGTCGCCGGGGGGGTCGGAATAGCCAAAAACATTCAGTACTTC. J is TRBJ2-4 and V is TRBV6-2 or TRBV6-3; 8 nucleotides line up with TRBD2. Germline CDR1 and CDR2: MNHEY and SVGEGT. Germline trimming cut 8 bases from V and 0 bases from J; bases unmatched to any gene: 12. This CDR3 is built from 17 residues.

This clonotype was found many times. This chain connects TRBV6-2 or TRBV6-3 to TRBJ1-5, with 10 bases that match TRBD1. The ends lost 2 bases at V and 7 bases at J; junction bases unmatched: 5. Looked up from germline, CDR1 is MNHEY and CDR2 is SVGEGT. CDR3 length: 15 residues. The CDR3 nucleotides are TGTGCCAGCAGTTACGGGACAGGGGTGGTCCAGCCCCAGCATTTT. Translation gives CASSYGTGVVQPQHF.

The chain joins TRBV30 to TRBJ1-5; D not certain. This CDR3 has 16 amino acids. Trimming took off 0 bases at V and 2 bases at J, with 14 bases between the two ends. Per germline, CDR1 GTSNPN and CDR2 SVGIG (reference sequence). CDR3 sequence reads: CAWSVPAAAGNQPQHF. CDR3 bases: TGTGCCTGGAGTGTACCAGCGGCCGCGGGCAATCAGCCCCAGCATTTT.

V gene TRBV7-2 combines with J gene TRBJ1-1, with 7 bases lining up with TRBD1. The CDR3 is 15 residues long. With V trimmed by 1 base and J by 7 bases, 9 bases remained unmatched. Germline V gene sequence: CDR1 SGHTA, CDR2 FQGNSA. CDR3 protein: CASSLEGARNLEAFF. In DNA form, the CDR3 reads TGTGCCAGCAGCTTAGAGGGGGCGCGCAACCTTGAAGCTTTCTTT.

The gene calls are TRBV30 and TRBJ1-2, with unresolved D. This CDR3 is 11 amino acids long. V lost 0 bases to trimming and J lost 8 bases, with 7 bases between them. Germline V lookup: CDR1 GTSNPN, CDR2 SVGIG (reference sequence). CDR3 sequence reads: CAWSVHTGYTF. DNA for the CDR3: TGTGCCTGGAGTGTACATACAGGCTACACCTTC.

The chain links TRBV10-1 to TRBJ1-1; 8 bases match TRBD1. The length of the CDR3 is 15 residues. V dropped 6 bases and J dropped 3; count of bases not matched to a gene: 9. CDR1 is WNHNN and CDR2 is SYGVQD in the germline V gene (reference sequence). The CDR3 sequence: CASRVTGTGYTEAFF. The DNA of the CDR3 is TGCGCCAGCAGGGTCACCGGGACAGGCTACACTGAAGCTTTCTTT.

This clonotype came up once. Being one base from a much bigger clone, this may be a read error. The chain carries TRBV5-6 and TRBJ2-7, with D hard to call. Trimming removed 4 bases from V and 7 bases from J, with 12 bases in between. Germline V gene sequence: CDR1 SGHDT, CDR2 YYEEEE. CDR3 size: 12 residues. The CDR3 coding sequence is TGTGCCAGCAGCCCACGATTGGGGGAGCAGTACTTC. Its translation: CASSPRLGEQYF.

Details on this clonotype: A much larger clonotype is one base distant, so this may be a read error. The genes are TRBV6-2 or TRBV6-3 and TRBJ2-4, with 8 bases fitting TRBD1. The J call may be faulty, since TRBJ2-7 better matches the DNA end. The CDR3 has 13 amino acids. Germline CDR1 and CDR2: MNHEY and SVGEGT. CDR3 amino acids: CASKMSGGHEQYF. The CDR3, as DNA: TGTGCCAGCAAGATGTCAGGGGGCCACGAGCAGTACTTC.

There are many counts of this clonotype. The J gene is TRBJ2-3, the V gene TRBV6-5; TRBD1 matches 7 bases. The V segment lost 4 bases and the J segment 2 bases; nucleotides outside the gene matches: 9. This CDR3 is 16 amino acids long. Germline CDR1 and CDR2: MNHEY and SVGAGI. The CDR3, as DNA: TGTGCCAGCAGTTTTCGAGCCGGGACAGTCACAGATACGCAGTATTTT. Translated, it gives CASSFRAGTVTDTQYF.

As to this clonotype: A much bigger clone sits one base away, suggesting this may be a read error. The CDR3 DNA sequence: TGCGCCAGCAGCTGGGAAGCGAGGGGGACCGTCCTGACTTTC. Translation: CASSWEARGTVLTF. This chain connects TRBV5-1 to TRBJ2-6, with D possibly TRBD1 on 6 matching bases. The length of the CDR3 is 14 residues. Trimming pared 3 bases from V and 12 bases from J, leaving 16 bases between. Germline loops: CDR1 SGHRS, CDR2 YFSETQ.

The count of this clonotype is one. V usage is TRBV19 and J usage is TRBJ2-6, with D unresolved. This CDR3 has 13 amino acids. Trimming left V 6 bases short and J 1 base short, with 4 bases between. Germline V gives CDR1 LNHDA, CDR2 SQIVND (reference sequence). The DNA for the CDR3 is TGTGCCAGTAGACCTTCTGGGGCCAACGTCCTGACTTTC. Its translation is CASRPSGANVLTF.

Many counts were recorded for this clonotype. The chain uses TRBV5-1 and TRBJ1-2; possible D gene TRBD1, 6 bases. The germline V gene encodes CDR1 SGHRS and CDR2 YFSETQ. This CDR3 is 13 amino acids long. V was pared by 4 bases and J by 5 bases, with 12 bases between. This CDR3 is CASSVDSSYGYTF. For the CDR3, the DNA is TGCGCCAGCAGCGTGGACAGCTCGTATGGCTACACCTTC.

This clonotype was seen repeatedly, ten times or more. V usage is TRBV27 and J usage is TRBJ2-7, with 12 bases lining up with TRBD1. V lost 5 bases, J lost 4 bases, and 9 bases stayed unmatched. Germline assignment: CDR1 MNHEY and CDR2 SMNVEV (reference sequence). This CDR3 comprises 16 residues. The CDR3 DNA follows: TGTGCCAGCAGTCGCAGGGGGACAGGGGGCATTTACGAGCAGTACTTC. Its translation: CASSRRGTGGIYEQYF.

Remarks on this clonotype: It may be a read error: a sequence one base away is much more abundant. V and J are TRBV7-9 and TRBJ2-1; no clear D gene. The CDR3 contains 14 residues. Trimming cost V 5 bases and J 10 bases, with 18 bases left between them. Germline values: CDR1 SEHNR, CDR2 FQNEAQ (reference sequence). The CDR3 reads CASSGPSEPYEQFF. The CDR3 DNA follows: TGTGCCAGCAGCGGACCGAGCGAGCCCTACGAGCAGTTCTTC.

The V call is TRBV12-3 or TRBV12-4, the J call TRBJ2-1; D is unclear. Trimming took 2 bases from V and 7 from J, leaving 15 bases between them. The CDR3 is 15 residues long. CDR3: CASSLNYGPSNEQFF. The CDR3 region has the DNA TGTGCCAGCAGTTTAAATTACGGGCCTTCTAATGAGCAGTTCTTC.

V and J are TRBV29-1 and TRBJ1-5; 10 bases agree with TRBD1. This CDR3 region has 15 residues. Unmatched junction bases numbered 12, after V lost 4 bases and J lost 9 bases. Per the germline V gene, CDR1 is SQVTM and CDR2 is ANQGSEA. CDR3 DNA: TGCAGCGTTGGACAGGGGGCTCGCGGGGGAGGGCCCCAGCATTTT. Translation gives CSVGQGARGGGPQHF.

The chain combines TRBV28 with TRBJ1-2, with D unresolved. This CDR3 spans 12 amino acids. Germline CDR1 is MDHEN and CDR2 is SYDVKM. V was trimmed by 2 bases and J by 4 bases, leaving 5 bases between them. CDR3 residues: CASSLRLYGYTF. For the CDR3, the DNA is TGTGCCAGCAGTTTAAGGCTCTATGGCTACACCTTC.

This clonotype was picked up many times. This chain connects TRBV9 to TRBJ2-7; perhaps TRBD2 as D (6 bases). This CDR3 is 15 amino acids long. V was pared by 0 bases and J by 0 bases, with 10 bases between. Germline V CDR1 and CDR2: SGDLS, YYNGEE. The CDR3, as DNA: TGTGCCAGCAGCGTAGCTGCGGGGATCTCCTACGAGCAGTACTTC. This encodes CASSVAAGISYEQYF. Supplemented by reference TRBV9 and TRBJ2-7, the full variable domain reads DSGVTQTPKHLITATGQRVTLRCSPRSGDLSVYWYQQSLDQGLQFLIQYYNGEERAKGNILERFSAQQFPDLHSELNLSSLELGDSALYFCASSVAAGISYEQYFGPGTRLTVT.

This clonotype was observed many times. This chain uses TRBV6-2 or TRBV6-3 with TRBJ2-7, with a weak D call TRBD2 (6 bases). V lost 0 bases, J lost 7 bases, and 16 bases lay in between. The germline V gene has CDR1 MNHEY and CDR2 SVGEGT. The CDR3 loop spans 15 amino acids. The CDR3 bases are TGTGCCAGCAGTTACTCAGCAGCGGGTTCGTGGGAGCAGTACTTC. Protein: CASSYSAAGSWEQYF.

This clonotype has a count of ten or more. The chain couples TRBV20-1 to TRBJ1-2; a weak D match, TRBD1 (6 bases). Trimming took 6 bases from V and 5 from J, leaving 13 bases between them. The germline V gene encodes CDR1 DFQATT and CDR2 SNEGSKA (reference sequence). This CDR3 comprises 12 residues. For the CDR3, the DNA is TGCAGTGCACACTCGGGGACATATGGCTACACCTTC. Translation: CSAHSGTYGYTF.

There are many counts of this clonotype. CDR3 loop: CASSLLGTETQYF. The CDR3 coding sequence is TGCGCCAGCAGCTTGTTAGGGACCGAGACCCAGTACTTC. This chain uses TRBV5-1 with TRBJ2-5, with D perhaps assigned TRBD1 or TRBD2 (5 bases each). This CDR3 region has 13 residues. V gave up 1 base and J gave up 5 bases, with 9 bases separating them. Germline V gene data show CDR1 as SGHRS and CDR2 as YFSETQ.

This clonotype has a count of ten or more. The chain uses TRBV7-2 and TRBJ2-3; D is uncertain. The length of the CDR3 is 15 residues. V shed 4 bases and J shed 0 bases, with 11 bases lying between them. Germline loops: CDR1 SGHTA, CDR2 FQGNSA. CDR3 residues: CASSYATPSTDTQYF. CDR3 nucleotide sequence: TGTGCCAGCAGCTACGCTACCCCAAGCACAGATACGCAGTATTTT.

With regard to this clonotype: Just one base apart from a much larger clone, this may be a read error. The chain joins TRBV27 to TRBJ1-2; the D gene is possibly TRBD1 (5 bases). Germline assignment: CDR1 MNHEY and CDR2 SMNVEV (reference sequence). The CDR3 covers 14 residues. V gave up 0 bases and J gave up 7 bases, with 12 bases separating them. The CDR3 DNA reads TGTGCCAGCAGTTTATCGGGGGGGATCGGTGGCTACACCTTC. Encoded protein: CASSLSGGIGGYTF.

As for this clonotype: A much larger clone is a single base away; this may be a read error. The rearrangement joins TRBV7-2 to TRBJ2-7; 7 bases agree with TRBD1. The CDR3 is 18 amino acids. Trimming took 2 bases from V and 7 from J; bases not matched to a gene: 20. Per germline, CDR1 SGHTA and CDR2 FQGNSA. This CDR3 reads CASSLKKPERGRYNEQYF. Here the CDR3 DNA reads TGTGCCAGCAGCTTAAAAAAGCCCGAGAGGGGGCGTTACAATGAGCAGTACTTC.

In its sample, this clonotype was seen a few times. This chain connects TRBV20-1 to TRBJ2-2, with 9 positions matching TRBD2. CDR3 length equals 15 residues. V was clipped by 5 bases and J by 3 bases; unmatched bases: 7. Per the germline V gene, CDR1 is DFQATT and CDR2 is SNEGSKA (reference sequence). For the CDR3, the DNA is TGCAGTGCTCGCCGGACTAGCGCCTACACCGGGGAGCTGTTTTTT. Residues: CSARRTSAYTGELFF.

This clonotype was seen many times. The V gene is TRBV6-5, the J gene TRBJ2-3; weak D call: TRBD1 (7 bases). Germline CDR1 is MNHEY and CDR2 is SVGAGI. V was trimmed by 5 bases and J by 4 bases, leaving 16 bases between them. The CDR3 consists of 15 residues. The chain's CDR3 is CASSPGGGGPDTQYF. The CDR3, as DNA: TGTGCCAGCAGTCCCGGAGGGGGCGGCCCAGATACGCAGTATTTT.